This T cell receptor (beta chain) emerged from a study of cytomegalovirus exposure and HLA in healthy donors. Study-wide context: Sequencing of around 200 million T cells in an earlier analysis found some 100 million unique TCR beta sequences.

Study-level points and caveats: Later analysis reportedly placed an Asian-associated ancestry cluster below the roughly 700-donor mean in N-insertions. Common viral pathogens seemed, in a later analysis, to connect with several of the most significant clusters.

The study ran its PCR with 60 Vbeta and 13 Jbeta primers. Only in-frame clones appear in the TCRdb table, and some are missing; sequencing was by immunoSEQ multiplex PCR. Of 150,000 to 200,000 clones listed, 82% are singletons. As concerns this clone: As yet, its antigen is unknown.

The specimen sequenced was PBMCs. This clonotype was obtained from a man between 35 and 55 years old in good health and CMV-seronegative.

The CDR3 sequence is CAWGRGAYYEQYF. The CDR3 DNA reads TGTGCCTGGGGGAGGGGGGCCTACTACGAGCAGTACTTC. This chain joins TRBV5-4 and TRBJ2-7; TRBD2 is a possible D gene (7 bases). V gave up 10 bases and J gave up 3 bases, with 17 bases separating them. Germline CDR1 and CDR2: SGHNT and YYREEE (reference sequence). The CDR3 has 13 residues. The whole variable domain, filled in from reference TRBV5-4 and TRBJ2-7, reads ETGVTQSPTHLIKTRGQQVTLRCSSQSGHNTVSWYQQALGQGPQFIFQYYREEENGRGNFPPRFSGLQFPNYSSELNVNALELDDSALYLCAWGRGAYYEQYFGPGTRLTVT.